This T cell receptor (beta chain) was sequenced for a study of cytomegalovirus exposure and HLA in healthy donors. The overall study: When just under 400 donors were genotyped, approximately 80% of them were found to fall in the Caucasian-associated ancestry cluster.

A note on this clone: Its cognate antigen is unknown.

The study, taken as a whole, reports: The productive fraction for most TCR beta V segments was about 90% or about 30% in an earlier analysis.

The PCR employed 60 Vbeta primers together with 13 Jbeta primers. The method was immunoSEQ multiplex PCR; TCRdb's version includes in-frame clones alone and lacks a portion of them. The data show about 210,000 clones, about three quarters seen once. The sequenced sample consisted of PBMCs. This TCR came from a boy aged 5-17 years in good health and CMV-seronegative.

DNA of the CDR3: TGTGCCAGCAGACCCCAGGGGGCCTACAATGAGCAGTTCTTC. This translates into CASRPQGAYNEQFF. The chain has TRBV27 and TRBJ2-1, with 7 bases identical to TRBD1. Looked up from germline, CDR1 is MNHEY and CDR2 is SMNVEV (reference sequence). Trimming at V came to 6 bases and at J to 2 bases, leaving 4 bases not matched to a gene. This CDR3 contains 14 residues.